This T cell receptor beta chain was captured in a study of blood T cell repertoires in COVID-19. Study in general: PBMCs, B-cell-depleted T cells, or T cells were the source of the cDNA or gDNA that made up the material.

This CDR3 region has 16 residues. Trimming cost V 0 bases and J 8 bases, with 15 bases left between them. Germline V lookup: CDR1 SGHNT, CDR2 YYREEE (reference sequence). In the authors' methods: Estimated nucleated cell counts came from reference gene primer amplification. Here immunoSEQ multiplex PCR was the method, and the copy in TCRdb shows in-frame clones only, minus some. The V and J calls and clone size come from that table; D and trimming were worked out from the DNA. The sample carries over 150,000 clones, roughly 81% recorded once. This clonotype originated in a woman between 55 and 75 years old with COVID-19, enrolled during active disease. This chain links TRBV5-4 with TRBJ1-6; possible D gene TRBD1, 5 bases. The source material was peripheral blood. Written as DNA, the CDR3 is TGTGCCAGCAGCTTGGGTGGACTGGGGGGGGATTCACCCCTCCACTTT. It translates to CASSLGGLGGDSPLHF.